This T cell receptor beta chain was identified in a study of blood T cell repertoires in COVID-19. Across the whole study: Acute and convalescent COVID-19 samples came from the United States, Italy and Spain. In each case, the material was cDNA or gDNA derived from T cells, B-cell-depleted T cells, or PBMCs.

Repertoires were generated with immunoSEQ multiplex PCR, while TCRdb's copy carries only in-frame clones and drops some. The sample comprises approximately 340,000 clones, over 70% of which are singletons, and 2.5% to 3.5% rests with the top ten. The TCR comes from a young man with active or convalescent COVID-19. The sequenced sample was peripheral blood.

The CDR3 is CASSLVPEGGTF. The CDR3 coding sequence is TGTGCCAGCAGTTTAGTCCCAGAGGGTGGAACCTTC. This sequence joins TRBV28 and TRBJ1-2; D gene unclear. The CDR3 extends over 12 amino acids. CDR1 MDHEN and CDR2 SYDVKM come from the germline V gene. V lost 2 bases, J lost 14 bases, and 15 bases lay in between.